Listed here is a single TCR beta chain. Its antigen is currently unknown. This sample was included in a study of response to subunit inactivated influenza vaccine. Study-level results: Seasonal influenza vaccination, on each occasion, was suggested by the authors to recruit few new T cells.

Germline V gene data show CDR1 as WSHSY and CDR2 as SAAADI. This CDR3 has 17 amino acids. Trimming took off 6 bases at V and 1 base at J, with 21 bases between the two ends. Via MiXCR, TCRdb re-called the RT-PCR reads, giving one row per CDR3 protein. The repertoire holds fewer than 650,000 distinct CDR3 sequences, with around 13% as singletons. This receptor was obtained from a man aged 45-65 years who received an inactivated influenza vaccine. V usage is TRBV10-2 and J usage is TRBJ1-1, with no clear D. The material was PBMCs from blood, obtained 40 to 50 days after vaccination. The CDR3 loop is CASREPSPPGENTEAFF. Written as DNA, the CDR3 is TGCGCCAGCAGGGAACCCTCACCCCCTGGGGAGAACACTGAAGCTTTCTTT.